The following is a T cell receptor beta chain sequence with its context. Its antigen is undetermined. This entry is derived from a study of cytomegalovirus exposure and HLA in healthy donors. Findings and caveats of the study: Cytomegalovirus status, reportedly, was diagnosed with high specificity and sensitivity by the classifier. With later analysis, a missense DCLRE1C variant became linked to TCR beta V- and J-gene trimming. TCR association rates varied by HLA locus in a later analysis, with DRB1 highest and HLA-C lowest.

Primers for the PCR totalled 60 Vbeta and 13 Jbeta. In the original workflow: Approximately 86 million unique TCR beta chains, roughly 11 million shared, were counted in a later analysis. TCRdb keeps only in-frame clones here, not all; method: immunoSEQ multiplex PCR. That table is the source of V, J and clone size, and D and trimming were worked out from the DNA. The profile shows fewer than 110,000 clones, roughly 76% of them singletons. The CDR3 is 16 residues long. The specimen sequenced was PBMCs. This chain joins TRBV21-1 and TRBJ2-3; the table names TRBD2, a call not compared with the DNA. TRBV21-1 is designated a pseudogene. The TCR comes from a man between 18 and 29 years old in good health and CMV-seronegative. The CDR3 region has the DNA TGTGCCAGCAGCAAAGTGGGGGGTTCCCGCCAAGATACGCAGTATTTT. Residues: CASSKVGGSRQDTQYF.